These 16 T cell receptor beta chains originate from one sample sequenced in a study of T cell clonality in common variable immunodeficiency. Study results and limitations: Reportedly, TCR beta sequences from common variable immunodeficiency showed fewer deletions and N-nucleotide insertions.

Measured with immunoSEQ multiplex PCR; TCRdb has only the in-frame clones, and not every one. Listed for the sample are around 19,000 clones, none seen a single time. Their target antigens are unknown. The sequenced sample was peripheral blood mononuclear cells. These receptor sequences come from a human donor with common variable immunodeficiency.

In regard to this clone: Read sequence stops 3 residues before the CDR3 end, and the germline J gene provides the missing end. The rearrangement joins TRBV19 to TRBJ2-2; D is ambiguous. Trimming cost V 3 bases and J 5 bases, with 10 bases left between them. Germline CDR1 is LNHDA and CDR2 is SQIVND (reference sequence). The CDR3 is made up of 14 amino acids. The CDR3: CASSIPSVTGELFF. The sequenced CDR3 bases are TGTGCCAGTAGTATCCCTTCCGTAACCGGGGAG.

Comment on this clone: The read ends 3 residues shy of where the CDR3 ends; the end is completed using the germline J gene. The J gene is TRBJ1-1, the V gene TRBV7-2, with 10 bases that match TRBD1. The CDR3 runs 14 residues. The germline V gene has CDR1 SGHTA and CDR2 FQGNSA. The ends lost 2 bases at V and 5 bases at J; junction bases unmatched: 2. CDR3 loop: CASSLRDRGTEAFF. Incomplete CDR3 DNA: TGTGCCAGCAGCTTAAGGGACAGGGGAACTGAA.

This clone came up a few times. The DNA ends 3 residues before the CDR3 does, and the rest of the CDR3 is filled in from the germline J gene. This chain joins TRBV7-9 and TRBJ2-7, with TRBD1 identical over 8 bases. This CDR3 spans 14 amino acids. The germline gives CDR1 SEHNR, CDR2 FQNEAQ (reference sequence). The J segment lost 5 bases and the V segment lost 4 bases, leaving 7 bases of the junction unmatched. CDR3 in amino acids: CASSSGQDPDEQYF. The sequenced part of the CDR3 DNA is TGTGCCAGCAGCTCGGGACAGGACCCGGACGAG.

A word on this clone: The read is 3 residues too short to cover the CDR3 end, so that end is filled in from the germline J gene. The chain recombines TRBV30 with TRBJ2-3, with 13 bases that match TRBD2. Germline V gene data show CDR1 as GTSNPN and CDR2 as SVGIG (reference sequence). Trimming removed 2 bases from V and 4 bases from J; junction bases left unmatched: 3. This CDR3 contains 15 residues. The sequenced CDR3 bases are TGTGCCTGGAGTTACGGACTAGCGGGAGCAGATACG. Translation: CAWSYGLAGADT. In full, the CDR3 is CAWSYGLAGADTQYF.

This clone was seen more than once but under ten times. Sequencing ends 3 residues short of the CDR3 end; the germline J gene provides the rest. The J gene is TRBJ2-3, the V gene TRBV6-2 or TRBV6-3; the match to TRBD2 covers 9 bases. After removal of 6 bases from V and 2 bases from J, the junction contained 6 bases not matched to a gene. This CDR3 contains 15 residues. CDR1 is MNHEY, CDR2 SVGEGT, per germline. CDR3 residues: CASRRTSAITDTQYF. Incomplete CDR3 DNA: TGTGCCAGCAGAAGGACTAGCGCGATCACAGATACG.

This clone has just a few counts. With the read ending 3 residues before the CDR3 end, the germline J gene is used to fill in that end. V usage is TRBV6-2 or TRBV6-3 and J usage is TRBJ2-5; 12 bases agree with TRBD2. This CDR3 region has 16 residues. Germline-derived CDR1 and CDR2 are MNHEY and SVGEGT. V shed 4 bases and J 4 bases; nucleotides not matched to a gene: 7. The CDR3 bases that were read are TGTGCCAGCAGTTCCCCGACTAGCGGGAGCTCAGAGACC. This encodes CASSSPTSGSSET. The full CDR3 protein is CASSSPTSGSSETQYF.

In its sample, this clone was seen a few times. Read data end 3 residues before the CDR3 end; the end is taken from the germline J gene. The chain combines TRBV19 with TRBJ1-1; a possible D gene is TRBD1 (6 bases). CDR3 length: 15 residues. CDR1 is LNHDA and CDR2 is SQIVND in the germline V gene (reference sequence). Between the trimmed V and J ends, which lost 7 bases and 0 bases, there was a span of 15 bases. The CDR3 reads CASTDRFSLNTEAFF. The part of the CDR3 DNA that was read is TGTGCCAGTACGGACAGATTTTCGCTGAACACTGAA.

In regard to this clone: The read stops 3 residues short of the end of the CDR3; the missing end is completed from the germline J gene. This sequence joins TRBV29-1 and TRBJ2-3; 10 bases agree with TRBD2. The trim removed 6 bases at V and 4 bases at J, leaving 7 bases unmatched. Per the germline V gene, CDR1 is SQVTM and CDR2 is ANQGSEA. The CDR3 totals 14 residues. The CDR3 spells CSVSSGSFADTQYF. The covered CDR3 bases are TGCAGCGTCTCTAGCGGGAGTTTCGCAGATACG.

Only a few counts were recorded for this clone. The read falls 3 residues short of the CDR3 end, and the missing part is taken from the germline J gene. This chain connects TRBV7-9 to TRBJ1-2; D is uncertain. The CDR3 is 15 amino acids. Germline V CDR1 and CDR2: SEHNR, FQNEAQ (reference sequence). Trimming removed 6 bases at V and 5 bases at J, with 19 bases between. The CDR3 reads CASSPSGLTGYGYTF. CDR3 bases read: TGTGCCAGCAGTCCAAGCGGGCTAACGGGGTATGGC. The variable domain in full, completed from reference TRBV7-9 and TRBJ1-2, reads DTGVSQNPRHKITKRGQNVTFRCDPISEHNRLYWYRQTLGQGPEFLTYFQNEAQLEKSRLLSDRFSAERPKGSFSTLEIQRTEQGDSAMYLCASSPSGLTGYGYTFGSGTRLTVV.

For this clone: The read stops 3 residues short of the end of the CDR3; the missing end is completed from the germline J gene. The chain joins TRBV18 to TRBJ2-7; tentative D call: TRBD1 (6 bases). CDR3 length: 14 amino acids. Per the germline V gene, CDR1 is KGHSH and CDR2 is LQKENI. The V gene lost 2 bases and the J gene lost 3 bases, with 11 bases spanning the gap. CDR3 region: CASSPNGQIYEQYF. The part of the CDR3 DNA that was read is TGTGCCAGCTCACCAAACGGACAGATCTACGAG.

This clone was counted between two and nine times. The CDR3 end falls 3 residues outside the read, so it is completed with the germline J gene. This rearrangement joins TRBV7-3 to TRBJ2-1; 10 positions agree with TRBD2. This CDR3 has 15 residues. In germline, CDR1 is SGHTA, CDR2 FQGTGA. The V and J ends lost 2 bases and 4 bases, in that order; junction bases with no gene match: 2. This chain's CDR3 is CASSLLAGAYNEQFF. The DNA read from the CDR3 is TGTGCCAGCAGCTTACTAGCGGGAGCGTACAATGAG.

A remark on this clone: The read is 3 residues too short to cover the CDR3 end, so that end is filled in from the germline J gene. The J gene is TRBJ1-2, the V gene TRBV7-2; TRBD1 matches 7 bases. The CDR3 consists of 13 residues. V lost 5 bases, J lost 3 bases, and 3 bases stayed unmatched. Germline-derived CDR1 and CDR2 are SGHTA and FQGNSA. The CDR3 loop is CASSTTGDYGYTF. The CDR3 DNA, read in part, is TGTGCCAGCAGCACAACAGGGGACTATGGC.

This clone was detected only a few times. Read data end 3 residues before the CDR3 end; the end is taken from the germline J gene. This rearrangement joins TRBV19 to TRBJ1-6; perhaps TRBD1 as D (6 bases). The CDR3 has 14 amino acids. V lost 8 bases, J lost 10 bases, and 18 bases lay in between. Germline loops: CDR1 LNHDA, CDR2 SQIVND (reference sequence). CDR3 protein: CASRQQGLISPLHF. The part of the CDR3 DNA that was read is TGTGCCAGTCGCCAACAGGGATTGATATCACCC.

In its sample, this clone was seen a few times. The sequence runs out 3 residues before the end of the CDR3; the remainder is reconstructed from the germline J gene. This rearrangement joins TRBV18 to TRBJ1-4, with 9 bases lining up with TRBD1. The germline CDR1 and CDR2 sequences are KGHSH and LQKENI. The CDR3 sequence is 14 residues long. Unmatched junction bases numbered 3, after V lost 3 bases and J lost 7 bases. CDR3 DNA, as far as it was read: TGTGCCAGCTCACCGGGACAGGGCGGTGAAAAA. Amino acids: CASSPGQGGEK. The entire CDR3 protein is CASSPGQGGEKLFF.

A few counts support this clone. The CDR3 is cut off 3 residues early in the read; its end comes from the germline J gene. The rearrangement uses TRBV11-3 and TRBJ2-1; D may be TRBD1 (5 bases). This CDR3 has 12 residues. The V gene lost 5 bases and the J gene lost 5 bases, with 7 bases spanning the gap. Germline V gene lookup returns CDR1 SGHNT and CDR2 YENEEA. The covered CDR3 bases are TGTGCCAGCAGCACAGGACACAATGAG. It specifies CASSTGHNE. In full, the CDR3 reads CASSTGHNEQFF.

Remarks on this clone: The read ends 3 residues early relative to the CDR3; the germline J gene fills the gap. The gene calls are TRBV18 and TRBJ2-2, with D hard to call. CDR3 size: 15 residues. Per germline, CDR1 KGHSH and CDR2 LQKENI. V dropped 2 bases and J dropped 1 base, with 8 bases sitting between them. CDR3 DNA, as far as it was read: TGTGCCAGCTCACCATTCGCAGGGAACACCGGGGAG. This codes for CASSPFAGNTGE. The entire CDR3 reads CASSPFAGNTGELFF.